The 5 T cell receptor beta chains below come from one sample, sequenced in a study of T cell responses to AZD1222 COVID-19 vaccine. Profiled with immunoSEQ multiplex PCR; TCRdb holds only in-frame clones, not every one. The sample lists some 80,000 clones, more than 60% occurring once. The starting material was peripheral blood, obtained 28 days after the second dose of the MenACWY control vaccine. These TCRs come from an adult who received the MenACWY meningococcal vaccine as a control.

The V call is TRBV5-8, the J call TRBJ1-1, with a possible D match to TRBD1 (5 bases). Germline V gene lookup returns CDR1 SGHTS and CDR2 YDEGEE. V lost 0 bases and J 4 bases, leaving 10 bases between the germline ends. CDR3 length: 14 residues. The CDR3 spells CASSLAGRTTEAFF. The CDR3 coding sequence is TGTGCCAGCAGCTTGGCGGGACGGACCACTGAAGCTTTCTTT.

The CDR3 nucleotides read TGTGCCAGCAGACATCTTGGCGGGAACACCGGGGAGCTGTTTTTT. As protein: CASRHLGGNTGELFF. The chain recombines TRBV27 with TRBJ2-2; D is unresolved. This CDR3 has 15 residues. CDR1 is MNHEY and CDR2 is SMNVEV in the germline V gene (reference sequence). V gave up 6 bases and J gave up 1 base, with 12 bases separating them.

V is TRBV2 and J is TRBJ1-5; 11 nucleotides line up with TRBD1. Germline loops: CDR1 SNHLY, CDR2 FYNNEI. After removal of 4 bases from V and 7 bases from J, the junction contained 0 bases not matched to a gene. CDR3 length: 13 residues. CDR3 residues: CASSGTGGQPQHF. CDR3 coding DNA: TGTGCCAGCAGTGGGACAGGGGGCCAGCCCCAGCATTTT. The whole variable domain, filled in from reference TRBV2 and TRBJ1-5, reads EPEVTQTPSHQVTQMGQEVILRCVPISNHLYFYWYRQILGQKVEFLVSFYNNEISEKSEIFDDQFSVERPDGSNFTLKIRSTKLEDSAMYFCASSGTGGQPQHFGDGTRLSIL.

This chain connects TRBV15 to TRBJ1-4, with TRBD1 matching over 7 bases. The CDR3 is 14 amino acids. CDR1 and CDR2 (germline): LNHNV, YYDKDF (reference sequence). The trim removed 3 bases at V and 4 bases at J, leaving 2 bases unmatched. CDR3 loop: CATSRGQNNEKLFF. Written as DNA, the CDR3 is TGTGCCACCAGCAGGGGACAGAATAATGAAAAACTGTTTTTT.

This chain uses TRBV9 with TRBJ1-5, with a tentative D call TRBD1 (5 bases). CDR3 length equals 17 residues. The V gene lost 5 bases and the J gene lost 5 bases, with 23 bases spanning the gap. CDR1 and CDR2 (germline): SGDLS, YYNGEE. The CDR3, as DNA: TGTGCCAGCAGTGTAAACAGGAAACCCCTCCCGGATCAGCCCCAGCATTTT. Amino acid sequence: CASSVNRKPLPDQPQHF.